Listed below are T cell receptor beta chains from one sample, sequenced in a study of graft-versus-host responses after intestinal transplantation. Profiled with immunoSEQ multiplex PCR; TCRdb holds only in-frame clones, not every one. The table has about 86,000 clones, about 87% seen once; the top ten hold roughly 0.3%. No antigen has been identified for these receptors. The sequencing here drew on unstimulated CD4+ T cells sorted from spleen or lymph node cells, taken before transplant. Receptors were obtained from a human donor who was the organ donor for an intestinal transplant. The CDR3 runs from the conserved cysteine through the conserved F or W.

j_gene,len,v_gene,CDR3aa
TRBJ1-2,13,TRBV6-5,CASRDGRRAGYTF
TRBJ1-1,15,TRBV7-6,CASSSRTGANTEAFF
TRBJ1-4,15,TRBV13,CASSLDRGANEKLFF
TRBJ1-2,13,TRBV7-3,CASSPRGDYGYTF
TRBJ2-7,13,TRBV7-2,CASSQTVSYEQYF
TRBJ2-5,15,TRBV9,CASSVAAVMGETQYF
TRBJ2-5,15,TRBV2,CASRKTGVDEETQYF
TRBJ2-7,13,TRBV4-3,CASSQGAGYEQYF
TRBJ2-7,15,TRBV19,CASSIAHEGAYEQYF
TRBJ2-7,13,TRBV7-2,CASTEGVRVAQYF
TRBJ2-2,14,TRBV19,CASTPLRGARELFF
TRBJ2-3,15,TRBV7-8,CASSPARGTTDTQYF
TRBJ1-1,15,TRBV28,CASSLRGLYNTEAFF
TRBJ2-7,15,TRBV4-2,CASSATASGGYEQYF
TRBJ2-2,15,TRBV4-1,CASSPIRLNTGELFF
TRBJ2-2,15,TRBV14,CASSQALAGAGELFF
TRBJ2-3,16,TRBV11-3,CASSLGGGESTDTQYF
TRBJ2-5,13,TRBV5-1,CASSFGGGETQYF
TRBJ2-1,13,TRBV2,CASSELGYGEQFF
TRBJ2-1,17,TRBV11-1,CASSPILTPSSYNEQFF
TRBJ2-5,12,TRBV18,CASSPRVGTQYF
TRBJ2-3,15,TRBV9,CASSVVASGGDTQYF
TRBJ2-7,17,TRBV14,CASSQTALRQTGYEQYF
TRBJ1-3,16,TRBV5-8,CASSLKLRTSGNTIYF
TRBJ1-5,14,TRBV5-6,CASSFRGGYQPQHF
TRBJ2-5,14,TRBV4-2,CASSQEVAEETQYF
TRBJ2-5,13,TRBV1,CTSSRGGQETQYF
TRBJ2-1,11,TRBV19,CASRRANEQFF
TRBJ2-2,15,TRBV5-1,CASSILHRGNGELFF
TRBJ2-3,13,TRBV19,CASGLAGVGTQYF
TRBJ2-7,15,TRBV11-3,CASSLEGTGDYEQYF
TRBJ1-4,15,TRBV28,CASSLVTPTNEKLFF
TRBJ2-3,15,TRBV18,CASSPQGQDTDTQYF
TRBJ1-3,17,TRBV14,CASSLYSGAVRGNTIYF
TRBJ2-2,16,TRBV11-3,CASSPGSTANTGELFF
TRBJ1-1,16,TRBV7-2,CASSRKTGGFASGAFF
TRBJ1-1,12,TRBV10-3,CAIPERCTEAFF
TRBJ2-5,14,TRBV7-2,CASSSSGGGETQYF
TRBJ2-2,15,TRBV7-2,CASRTGTSNTGELFF
TRBJ2-1,15,TRBV12-5,CASVKGDYHVGEQFF
TRBJ2-5,14,TRBV18,CASSPRDRQETQYF
TRBJ1-5,15,TRBV19,CASSIVAYSNQPQHF
TRBJ1-1,13,TRBV6-4,CASSASGNTEAFF
TRBJ1-4,14,TRBV7-2,CASSWKGSGEKLFF
TRBJ2-5,15,TRBV5-1,CASSLASTGGETQYF
TRBJ1-2,14,TRBV6-1,CASSVLNEDYGYTF
TRBJ2-1,15,TRBV6-5,CASSQGGGQYNEQFF
TRBJ2-1,14,TRBV11-3,CASSPGGSYNEQFF
TRBJ2-4,15,TRBV6-6,CASRAPIAGVNIQYF
TRBJ1-2,13,TRBV12-5,CASGPGTEYGYTF
TRBJ2-3,16,TRBV14,CASSQPGTGGWNTQYF
TRBJ1-2,14,TRBV10-3,CAISDPGDFYGYTF
TRBJ2-3,13,TRBV2,CASRRDSTDTQYF
TRBJ1-2,13,TRBV19,CASSNKDSYGYTF
TRBJ2-7,12,TRBV2,CAMGTGGYEQYF
TRBJ2-5,16,TRBV6-1,CASSAIRTSLGETQYF
TRBJ2-4,13,TRBV14,CASSERGYSIQYF
TRBJ2-3,15,TRBV7-2,CASSLRGQGPDTQYF
TRBJ2-2,15,TRBV18,CASSPRQGYTGELFF